Listed below are T cell receptor beta chains from one sample, sequenced in a study of blood T cell repertoires in COVID-19. TCRdb keeps only in-frame clones here, not all; method: immunoSEQ multiplex PCR. This sample carries a few hundred thousand clones, approximately 92% of them seen once, and the ten largest clones take over 0.95%. Specimen: PBMCs or T cells enriched from blood (not recorded which). These receptors were obtained from a man between 18 and 29 years old who had recovered from COVID-19. CDR3s include the opening cysteine and the closing phenylalanine or tryptophan. Fields, in order: V gene, D gene, clone size, CDR3 length, J gene, CDR3 DNA, CDR3 protein. D genes are given only for firm matches. Part of the rows lack a size; the others show once, few, many or a class for expanded clones.

TRBV7-9	.	once	13	TRBJ2-7	TGTGCCAGCAGCCACAGGGATTCCTACGAGCAGTACTTC	CASSHRDSYEQYF
TRBV5-1	.	.	15	TRBJ2-3	TGCGCCAGCAGCTTGAGTTGGAGCTACACAGATACGCAGTATTTT	CASSLSWSYTDTQYF
TRBV11-3	.	.	14	TRBJ2-3	TGTGCCAGCAGCTTACTTAGTAGCACAGATACGCAGTATTTT	CASSLLSSTDTQYF
TRBV9	.	.	18	TRBJ2-5	TGTGCCAGCAGCGTAGGCCCCTTGGGCGGGGGCGCCGAGGGGACCCAGTACTTC	CASSVGPLGGGAEGTQYF
TRBV18	.	.	13	TRBJ1-1	TGTGCCAGCTCATCAGGGGCGAGCACTGAAGCTTTCTTT	CASSSGASTEAFF
TRBV7-2	.	.	15	TRBJ1-1	TGTGCCAGCAGCTTAGCGGGCAGGGCGACAACTGAAGCTTTCTTT	CASSLAGRATTEAFF
TRBV30	.	.	13	TRBJ1-4	TGTGCCTGGAGTGTCAGGGAATATGAAAAACTGTTTTTT	CAWSVREYEKLFF
TRBV3-1/TRBV3-2	.	.	15	TRBJ1-4	TGTGCCAGCAGCCAAGGGTCAGGATTAGTTGAAAAACTGTTTTTT	CASSQGSGLVEKLFF
TRBV9	.	.	14	TRBJ2-2	TGTGCCAGCAGCGTAGACTCGCACACCGGGGAGCTGTTTTTT	CASSVDSHTGELFF
TRBV7-3	.	.	13	TRBJ1-1	TGTGCCAGCAGCGGGGGCGCATTAACTGAAGCTTTCTTT	CASSGGALTEAFF
TRBV6-2/TRBV6-3	.	once	15	TRBJ2-1	TGTGCCAGCAGGCCTACAGATAGCTCCTACAATGAGCAGTTCTTC	CASRPTDSSYNEQFF
TRBV18	.	once	15	TRBJ2-1	TGTGCCAGCTCACCTATTTCGGGGGGCCCCAATGAGCAGTTCTTC	CASSPISGGPNEQFF
TRBV18	TRBD1	few	14	TRBJ2-7	TGTGCCAGCTCACCCCAACCGACAGGGGTTGAGCAGTACTTC	CASSPQPTGVEQYF
TRBV2	.	.	13	TRBJ1-1	TGTGCCAGCAGTGCTCAGGGGTTGCCCCAAGCTTTCTTT	CASSAQGLPQAFF
TRBV7-9	.	once	13	TRBJ1-1	TGTGCCAGCAGCCTGTGGGAGGACACTGAAGCTTTCTTT	CASSLWEDTEAFF
TRBV5-1	.	.	16	TRBJ1-4	TGCGCCAGCAGCTCCACCCACTCTACCTATAATGAAAAACTGTTTTTT	CASSSTHSTYNEKLFF
TRBV7-3	.	.	13	TRBJ2-5	TGTGCCAGTACAGGACAGAAACAAGAGACCCAGTACTTC	CASTGQKQETQYF
TRBV10-2	TRBD2	few	15	TRBJ2-3	TGCGCCAGCAGTGAGACTAGCGGGCGCACAGATACGCAGTATTTT	CASSETSGRTDTQYF
TRBV11-3	TRBD2	.	15	TRBJ2-2	TGTGCCAGCAGCTCGGGACTAGCGGGCACCGGGGAGCTGTTTTTT	CASSSGLAGTGELFF
TRBV6-2/TRBV6-3	TRBD2	few	14	TRBJ2-5	TGTGCCAGCAGTTACTATCGGGGGGGAGAGACCCAGTACTTC	CASSYYRGGETQYF
TRBV19	.	.	14	TRBJ2-2	TGTGCCAGTGGAACCCAGGGTTACACCGGGGAGCTGTTTTTT	CASGTQGYTGELFF
TRBV3-1/TRBV3-2	TRBD2	.	17	TRBJ2-7	TGTGCCAGCAGCCAAGTAATAAGGGGGACTAGCGTTGGGAAGCAGTACTTC	CASSQVIRGTSVGKQYF
TRBV4-2	TRBD1	.	15	TRBJ1-2	TGTGCCAGCAGCCAAGAGGCAGGGGGGAACTATGGCTACACCTTC	CASSQEAGGNYGYTF
TRBV6-5	.	.	11	TRBJ1-5	TGTGCCAGCAGCCTACATCAGCCCCAGCATTTT	CASSLHQPQHF
TRBV25-1	.	.	15	TRBJ2-3	TGTGCCAGCACGGATAGCGGAAGAGGGACAGATACGCAGTATTTT	CASTDSGRGTDTQYF
TRBV18	.	.	16	TRBJ1-6	TGTGCCAGCTCACCGGTTTGGAGCTCCTATAATTCACCCCTCCACTTT	CASSPVWSSYNSPLHF
TRBV28	TRBD1	.	13	TRBJ2-5	TGTGCCACCACCCAGGCAGGGGGAGAGACCCAGTACTTC	CATTQAGGETQYF
TRBV6-1	.	.	13	TRBJ1-2	TGTGCCAGCAGTGAATATTCCGGCGGGGGCTACACCTTC	CASSEYSGGGYTF
TRBV7-9	.	.	14	TRBJ2-2	TGTGCCAGCACCTCCGCGGGGCTACACGGGGAGCTGTTTTTT	CASTSAGLHGELFF
TRBV11-3	.	.	17	TRBJ2-1	TGTGCCAGCAGCTTAGATGGTAGACAGTATCCCCACGGTGAGCAGTTCTTC	CASSLDGRQYPHGEQFF
TRBV28	TRBD1	.	20	TRBJ2-1	TGTGCCAGCAGTTTTCAAAAGGGGGCCATTCGAGTCTCAGGTAACAATGAGCAGTTCTTC	CASSFQKGAIRVSGNNEQFF
TRBV19	.	few	14	TRBJ1-4	TGTGCCAGTACCCTTACAGGAAAGGGTGAAAAACTGTTTTTT	CASTLTGKGEKLFF
TRBV28	.	.	19	TRBJ2-6	TGTGCCAGCAGTTCCCCAGCGTCAGGGCAGGGCCCTGGGGCCAACGTCCTGACTTTC	CASSSPASGQGPGANVLTF
TRBV27	.	.	16	TRBJ1-2	TGTGCCAGCAGTCCGATCGGGGTCGGGATGAACTATGGCTACACCTTC	CASSPIGVGMNYGYTF